This T cell receptor beta chain is from a study of blood T cell repertoires in COVID-19. Study information: Specimens from acute and convalescent COVID-19 originated in the United States, Italy and Spain.

CDR1 is MDHEN, CDR2 SYDVKM, per germline. V lost 1 base to trimming and J lost 0 bases, with 12 bases between them. CDR3 length: 16 residues. Repertoires were generated with immunoSEQ multiplex PCR, while TCRdb's copy carries only in-frame clones and drops some. The repertoire holds about 220,000 clones, with approximately 84% as singletons. The chain couples TRBV28 to TRBJ1-1; D unclear. The source of this sequence is a man aged 50 or older who had recovered from COVID-19. The specimen sequenced was peripheral blood. The CDR3 bases are TGTGCCAGCAGTTTATTGTTGGGGAGAGTGAACACTGAAGCTTTCTTT. Protein: CASSLLLGRVNTEAFF.